This TCR beta chain originates from a study of blood T cell repertoires in COVID-19. Study overall: Acute-phase and convalescent COVID-19 samples originated in the United States, Italy and Spain.

Per the authors' pipeline: Quantification of nucleated cells was approximated via reference gene primer amplification. Measured with immunoSEQ multiplex PCR; TCRdb has only the in-frame clones, and not every one. That table gives V, J and clone size, and the DNA gave D and trimming. The sample lists roughly 70,000 clones; roughly 88% were seen once. The germline gives CDR1 SEHNR, CDR2 FQNEAQ (reference sequence). This CDR3 has 16 residues. About this clone itself: A junction end diverges from the germline sequence, so it may reflect a read error.

Sequences were obtained from peripheral blood. The TCR was taken from a man between 65 and 85 years old with acute or convalescent COVID-19. The chain has TRBV7-9 and TRBJ2-3; the D gene is possibly TRBD2 (6 bases). This CDR3 is CASSLEASTSRDTQYF. For the CDR3, the DNA is TGTGCCAGCAGCTTAGAGGCGTCTACTAGCAGAGATACGCAGTATTTT.